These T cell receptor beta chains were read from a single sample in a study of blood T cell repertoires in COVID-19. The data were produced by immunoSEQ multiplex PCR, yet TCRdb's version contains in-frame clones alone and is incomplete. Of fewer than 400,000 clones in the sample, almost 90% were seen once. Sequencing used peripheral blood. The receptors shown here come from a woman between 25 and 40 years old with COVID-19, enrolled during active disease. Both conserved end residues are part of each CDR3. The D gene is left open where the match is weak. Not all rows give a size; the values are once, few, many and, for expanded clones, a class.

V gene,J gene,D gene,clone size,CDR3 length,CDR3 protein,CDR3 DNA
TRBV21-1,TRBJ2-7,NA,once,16,CASSKFGEGLIYEQYF,TGTGCCAGCAGCAAATTCGGGGAGGGACTCATCTACGAGCAGTACTTC
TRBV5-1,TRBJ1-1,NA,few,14,CASSSESQRFGAFF,TGCGCCAGCAGCTCAGAGAGCCAGAGGTTCGGAGCTTTCTTT
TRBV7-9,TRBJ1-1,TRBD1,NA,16,CASSPFLGQGNTEAFF,TGTGCCAGCAGCCCCTTCCTAGGACAGGGGAACACTGAAGCTTTCTTT
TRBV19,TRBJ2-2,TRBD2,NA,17,CASTYQGLAENTGELFF,TGTGCCAGTACCTATCAGGGACTAGCGGAGAACACCGGGGAGCTGTTTTTT
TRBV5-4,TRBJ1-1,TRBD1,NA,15,CASSSRTGGNTEAFF,TGTGCCAGCAGCAGCAGGACAGGAGGAAACACTGAAGCTTTCTTT
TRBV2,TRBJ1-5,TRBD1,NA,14,CASSAQGGNQPQHF,TGTGCCAGCAGTGCTCAGGGGGGCAATCAGCCCCAGCATTTT
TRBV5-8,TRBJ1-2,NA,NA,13,CASTWTDSYGYTF,TGTGCCAGCACCTGGACAGACTCCTATGGCTACACCTTC
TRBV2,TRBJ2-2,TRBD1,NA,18,CASGRDGTGAGNTGELFF,TGTGCCAGCGGCCGGGACGGGACAGGGGCTGGGAACACCGGGGAGCTGTTTTTT
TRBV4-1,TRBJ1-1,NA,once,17,CASSQVPQGSSNTEAFF,TGCGCCAGCAGCCAAGTTCCTCAGGGGTCCTCGAACACTGAAGCTTTCTTT
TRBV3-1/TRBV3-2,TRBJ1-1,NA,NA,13,CASSQEGGTEAFF,TGTGCCAGCAGCCAAGAAGGAGGCACTGAAGCTTTCTTT
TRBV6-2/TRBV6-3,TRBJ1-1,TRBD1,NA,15,CASSKPLDRGTEAFF,TGTGCCAGCAGTAAACCTCTGGACAGGGGGACTGAAGCTTTCTTT
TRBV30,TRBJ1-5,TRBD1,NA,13,CAWSTQGGQPQHF,TGTGCCTGGAGCACACAGGGGGGCCAGCCCCAGCATTTT
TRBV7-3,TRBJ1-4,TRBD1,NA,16,CASSLIRDRGNEKLFF,TGTGCCAGCAGCTTAATCCGGGACAGGGGTAATGAAAAACTGTTTTTT
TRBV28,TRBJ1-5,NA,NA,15,CASRGDNYSNQPQHF,TGTGCCAGCAGAGGGGATAATTATAGCAATCAGCCCCAGCATTTT
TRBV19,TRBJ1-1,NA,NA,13,CASNQGNHPEAFF,TGTGCCAGTAACCAGGGAAACCATCCTGAAGCTTTCTTT
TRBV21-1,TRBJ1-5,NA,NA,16,CASSKAYWTVDQPQHF,TGTGCCAGCAGCAAAGCGTATTGGACAGTGGATCAGCCCCAGCATTTT
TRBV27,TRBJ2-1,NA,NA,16,CASSLLGGRDYNEQFF,TGTGCCAGCAGTTTATTAGGGGGGAGGGATTACAATGAGCAGTTCTTC
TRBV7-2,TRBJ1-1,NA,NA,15,CASSLFGGRDTEAFF,TGTGCCAGCAGCTTATTCGGAGGGAGGGACACTGAAGCTTTCTTT
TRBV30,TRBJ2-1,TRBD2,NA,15,CAWRTSGSSYNEQFF,TGTGCCTGGAGAACTAGCGGGAGCTCCTACAATGAGCAGTTCTTC
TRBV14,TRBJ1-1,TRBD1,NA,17,CASSQVGQAFTNTEAFF,TGTGCCAGCAGCCAAGTAGGACAGGCTTTTACCAACACTGAAGCTTTCTTT
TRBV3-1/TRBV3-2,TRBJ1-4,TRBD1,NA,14,CASSQGQGAEKLFF,TGTGCCAGCAGCCAAGGTCAGGGGGCTGAAAAACTGTTTTTT
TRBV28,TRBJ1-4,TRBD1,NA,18,CASTSGQGLITTNEKLFF,TGTGCCAGCACCTCCGGACAGGGCCTCATAACAACTAATGAAAAACTGTTTTTT
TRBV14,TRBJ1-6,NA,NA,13,CASRASYNSPLHF,TGTGCCAGCAGGGCCAGTTATAATTCACCCCTCCACTTT
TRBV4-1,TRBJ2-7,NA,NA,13,CASSQDFGTAQYF,TGCGCCAGCAGCCAAGATTTTGGTACAGCGCAGTACTTC
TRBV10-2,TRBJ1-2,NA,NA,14,CASSTETGLQGYTF,TGCGCCAGCAGTACCGAGACAGGCCTCCAAGGCTACACCTTC